These 20 T cell receptor beta chains originate from one sample sequenced in a study of Tregs in tolerant kidney transplant recipients. Measured with immunoSEQ multiplex PCR; TCRdb has only the in-frame clones, and not every one. The table for this sample gives under 55,000 clones. Source: CD4+ T cells from blood, taken before the transplant. These receptors were collected from a human donor who received a combined kidney and bone marrow transplant.

About this clone: Coverage ceases 3 residues before the CDR3 finishes, and the germline J gene fills in the end. The chain recombines TRBV19 with TRBJ1-5, with 11 bases lining up with TRBD1. The V gene end was trimmed by 10 bases and the J gene end by 6 bases; junction bases not matched to a gene: 5. Germline CDR1 and CDR2: LNHDA and SQIVND (reference sequence). The CDR3 is 13 amino acids. CDR3 sequence: CATRDRGTQPQHF. CDR3 DNA (partial): TGTGCCACCAGGGACAGGGGGACTCAGCCC.

A remark on this clone: The sequenced fragment ends 3 residues before the CDR3 boundary, so the rest is inferred from the germline J gene. The rearrangement joins TRBV6-1 to TRBJ2-3; 9 bases align to TRBD2. CDR1 and CDR2 from the germline V gene are MNHNS and SASEGT. Trimming took 4 bases from V and 1 from J; bases not matched to a gene: 3. The CDR3 runs 15 residues. The sequenced part of the CDR3 DNA is TGTGCCAGCAGTGGACGGACTAGCGGCACAGATACG. This sequence encodes CASSGRTSGTDT. The complete CDR3 reads CASSGRTSGTDTQYF.

Remarks on this clone: Read data end 3 residues before the CDR3 end; the end is taken from the germline J gene. This rearrangement joins TRBV10-1 to TRBJ2-7, with a weak D call TRBD1 (6 bases). Germline CDR1 is WNHNN and CDR2 is SYGVQD (reference sequence). The CDR3 runs to 16 residues. With 6 bases removed from V and 0 bases from J, the gap between germline ends came to 18 bases. The DNA read from the CDR3 is TGCGCCAGCAGGACCCCCCGGGACATACCCTCCTACGAG. Translated, it gives CASRTPRDIPSYE. The whole CDR3 reads CASRTPRDIPSYEQYF.

In the case of this clone: The read finishes 3 residues shy of the CDR3 end, and the germline J gene is used to complete it. V and J are TRBV5-1 and TRBJ1-4; TRBD1 aligns across 9 bases. V lost 7 bases and J lost 5; bases outside the gene matches: 6. The CDR3 has 14 amino acids. Germline assignment: CDR1 SGHRS and CDR2 YFSETQ. CDR3: CASRPQGANEKLFF. The CDR3 DNA, read in part, is TGCGCCAGCCGACCACAGGGGGCAAATGAAAAA.

Regarding this clone: The read stops 3 residues short of the end of the CDR3; the missing end is completed from the germline J gene. The J gene is TRBJ2-7, the V gene TRBV10-3; 7 nucleotides agree with TRBD1. The CDR3 length is 16 residues. The germline V gene has CDR1 ENHRY and CDR2 SYGVKD. The V gene end was trimmed by 8 bases and the J gene end by 2 bases; junction bases not matched to a gene: 15. The sequenced CDR3 bases are TGTGCCATCCGGAACTTAGATCGGGACAGAACCTACGAG. This translates into CAIRNLDRDRTYE. In full, the CDR3 is CAIRNLDRDRTYEQYF.

Turning to this clone: With the read ending 3 residues before the CDR3 end, the germline J gene is used to fill in that end. The V gene is TRBV18, the J gene TRBJ2-3; TRBD1 matches 7 bases. Losses at the gene ends were 3 bases for V and 6 bases for J; bases not matched to a gene: 6. The CDR3 consists of 14 residues. Germline values: CDR1 KGHSH, CDR2 LQKENI. The part of the CDR3 DNA that was read is TGTGCCAGCTCACCTCGACAGGGCGGCGATACG. Translated, it gives CASSPRQGGDT. The full-length CDR3 reads as CASSPRQGGDTQYF.

CDR3 DNA, as far as it was read: TGTGCCATCAGTGTGACTGGTAGGGGGCCTTACGGGTACGAG. Residues: CAISVTGRGPYGYE. The complete CDR3 sequence is CAISVTGRGPYGYEQYF. The genes are TRBV10-3 and TRBJ2-7; 7 positions match TRBD1. The missing CDR3 end, 3 residues past where the read stops, is filled in from the germline J gene. This CDR3 region has 17 residues. CDR1 is ENHRY and CDR2 is SYGVKD in the germline V gene. The V and J ends lost 4 bases and 4 bases, in that order; junction bases with no gene match: 16.

About this clone itself: The read terminates 3 residues ahead of where the CDR3 ends, so the germline J gene completes it. The chain combines TRBV5-1 with TRBJ1-2; TRBD1 matches at 7 bases. V dropped 2 bases and J dropped 4; count of bases not matched to a gene: 5. The CDR3 is made up of 14 amino acids. Germline-derived CDR1 and CDR2 are SGHRS and YFSETQ. CDR3 DNA, as far as it was read: TGCGCCAGCAGCTTTGTGGACAGGATCTATGGC. This codes for CASSFVDRIYG. In full, the CDR3 reads CASSFVDRIYGYTF.

Regarding this clone: The observed sequence ends 3 residues before the CDR3 terminus, with the missing tail filled in from the germline J gene. The gene calls are TRBV10-1 and TRBJ1-1; D is unclear. V dropped 5 bases and J dropped 5 bases, with 15 bases sitting between them. CDR1 and CDR2 (germline): WNHNN, SYGVQD (reference sequence). The CDR3 covers 14 residues. The CDR3 DNA, read in part, is TGCGCCAGCAGTCCCCCGGGGAGGCATACTGAA. It yields the protein CASSPPGRHTE. The entire CDR3 protein is CASSPPGRHTEAFF.

Details on this clone: The CDR3 end lies 3 residues beyond the end of the read and is filled in from the germline J gene. The V call is TRBV7-2, the J call TRBJ2-7; a weak D match, TRBD1 (5 bases). The V end lost 1 base, the J end lost 1 base, and 11 bases lay between the germline ends. This CDR3 has 15 amino acids. Looked up from germline, CDR1 is SGHTA and CDR2 is FQGNSA. The CDR3 bases that were read are TGTGCCAGCAGCTTAGGGGCCAGGGCGTCCTACGAG. This sequence encodes CASSLGARASYE. The full CDR3 sequence reads CASSLGARASYEQYF.

A word on this clone: The read stops 3 residues short of the end of the CDR3; the missing end is completed from the germline J gene. The gene calls are TRBV7-9 and TRBJ1-1; D not resolved. This CDR3 region has 13 residues. Germline values: CDR1 SEHNR, CDR2 FQNEAQ (reference sequence). The V gene lost 4 bases and the J gene lost 3 bases, with 9 bases spanning the gap. The sequenced CDR3 bases are TGTGCCAGCAGCTCCATCGGGGACACTGAA. As protein: CASSSIGDTE. The entire CDR3 is CASSSIGDTEAFF.

CDR3 protein: CATRDRNNSPLHF. CDR3 bases read: TGTGCTACACGGGACAGAAATAATTCACCC. V usage is TRBV6-2 or TRBV6-3 and J usage is TRBJ1-6; 7 nucleotides match TRBD1. The CDR3 end falls 3 residues outside the read, so it is completed with the germline J gene. Per the germline V gene, CDR1 is MNHEY and CDR2 is SVGEGT. This CDR3 is built from 13 residues.

CDR3 residues: CASMTGVGNTIYF. Partial CDR3 DNA: TGTGCCAGCATGACAGGAGTCGGAAACACC. The rearrangement joins TRBV5-6 to TRBJ1-3; D is perhaps TRBD1 (6 bases). The read comes to an end 3 residues before the CDR3 does, leaving the germline J gene to fill in the end. Germline V gene lookup returns CDR1 SGHDT and CDR2 YYEEEE. V shed 6 bases and J shed 4 bases, with 11 bases lying between them. The CDR3 runs to 13 residues. Full variable domain (outside the CDR3, taken from reference TRBV5-6 and TRBJ1-3): DAGVTQSPTHLIKTRGQQVTLRCSPKSGHDTVSWYQQALGQGPQFIFQYYEEEERQRGNFPDRFSGHQFPNYSSELNVNALLLGDSALYLCASMTGVGNTIYFGEGSWLTVV.

Notes on this clone: The read terminates 3 residues ahead of where the CDR3 ends, so the germline J gene completes it. V and J are TRBV2 and TRBJ1-1, with TRBD1 as a possible D gene (6 bases). This CDR3 has 17 residues. CDR1 and CDR2 from the germline V gene are SNHLY and FYNNEI. The V gene lost 7 bases and the J gene lost 0 bases, with 21 bases spanning the gap. Partial CDR3 DNA: TGTGCCAGCAACCAACTCATAAAGACAGGCATGAACACTGAA. This gives the protein CASNQLIKTGMNTE. The CDR3 in full is CASNQLIKTGMNTEAFF.

Regarding this clone: The read terminates 3 residues ahead of where the CDR3 ends, so the germline J gene completes it. This chain links TRBV19 with TRBJ2-7; 13 bases are shared with TRBD2. The CDR3 covers 15 residues. With V trimmed by 5 bases and J by 3 bases, 4 bases remained unmatched. Germline values: CDR1 LNHDA, CDR2 SQIVND (reference sequence). CDR3 bases read: TGTGCCAGTAGTCCTGGACTAGCGGGAGACTACGAG. This sequence encodes CASSPGLAGDYE. The full-length CDR3 reads as CASSPGLAGDYEQYF.

The CDR3 region is CASSYSGLAVSTDTQYF. CDR3 DNA (partial): TGTGCCAGCAGTTACTCGGGACTAGCGGTTAGCACAGATACG. The chain is built from TRBV6-2 or TRBV6-3 and TRBJ2-3; the match to TRBD2 covers 11 bases. The DNA ends 3 residues before the CDR3 does, and the rest of the CDR3 is filled in from the germline J gene. Germline V gene lookup returns CDR1 MNHEY and CDR2 SVGEGT. The J segment lost 0 bases and the V segment lost 0 bases, leaving 2 bases of the junction unmatched. The CDR3 consists of 17 residues.

Remarks on this clone: The CDR3 goes on 3 residues after the read ends, and that part is filled in from the germline J gene. The genes are TRBV18 and TRBJ2-3, with 7 bases identical to TRBD1. The germline CDR1 and CDR2 sequences are KGHSH and LQKENI. CDR3 length equals 17 residues. The V segment lost 5 bases and the J segment 2 bases; nucleotides outside the gene matches: 13. The CDR3 is CASSFTTGAGDTDTQYF. The sequenced CDR3 bases are TGTGCCAGCTCATTTACAACAGGGGCCGGGGACACAGATACG.

Notes on this clone: With the read ending 3 residues before the CDR3 end, the germline J gene is used to fill in that end. The chain has TRBV19 and TRBJ1-2; maybe TRBD1 (6 bases). V was pared by 6 bases and J by 4 bases, with 12 bases between. Germline CDR1 is LNHDA and CDR2 is SQIVND (reference sequence). The CDR3 is made up of 13 amino acids. The CDR3 region is CASSLTGFYGYTF. The covered CDR3 bases are TGTGCCAGTAGCCTGACAGGATTCTATGGC. The full variable domain, rest sourced from reference TRBV19 and TRBJ1-2, is DGGITQSPKYLFRKEGQNVTLSCEQNLNHDAMYWYRQDPGQGLRLIYYSQIVNDFQKGDIAEGYSVSREKKESFPLTVTSAQKNPTAFYLCASSLTGFYGYTFGSGTRLTVV.

Of note for this clone: The read stops 3 residues short of the end of the CDR3; the missing end is completed from the germline J gene. The V and J genes are TRBV10-1 and TRBJ1-5; 8 bases align to TRBD1. The ends lost 3 bases at V and 6 bases at J; junction bases unmatched: 1. The CDR3 has 13 residues. Germline assignment: CDR1 WNHNN and CDR2 SYGVQD (reference sequence). The CDR3 region is CASSEQGGQPQHF. The CDR3 bases that were read are TGCGCCAGCAGTGAACAGGGGGGTCAGCCC.

With regard to this clone: Read coverage stops 3 residues before the CDR3 terminus; the germline J gene supplies the remainder. The gene calls are TRBV6-2 or TRBV6-3 and TRBJ1-2; D is unclear. Germline values: CDR1 MNHEY, CDR2 SVGEGT. The CDR3 contains 13 residues. Deletions cut 6 bases from V and 2 bases from J, with 10 bases between. CDR3: CASSRHLNYGYTF. CDR3 DNA, as far as it was read: TGTGCCAGCAGCAGGCACCTAAACTATGGC.